One sample yielded the 14 T cell receptor beta chains listed below, sequenced in a study of chemoradiotherapy in HPV16-positive cancers. Here immunoSEQ multiplex PCR was the method, and the copy in TCRdb shows in-frame clones only, minus some. The sample comprises under 3,500 clones, 80% to 95% of which are singletons, and 2% to 2.5% rests with the top ten. This sample comprised blood, obtained from a patient who underwent chemoradiotherapy. These receptors originate from a human donor with HPV-associated anogenital cancer.

The J gene is TRBJ1-1, the V gene TRBV25-1, with 7 bases that match TRBD1. CDR1 and CDR2 (germline): MGHDK, SYGVNS. The CDR3 is 15 amino acids. V lost 1 base, J lost 1 base, and 3 bases stayed unmatched. The CDR3 DNA sequence: TGTGCCAGCAGTGAATTGGGACAGCCGAACACTGAAGCTTTCTTT. Protein sequence: CASSELGQPNTEAFF.

This clone was recorded a few times. This chain connects TRBV4-3 to TRBJ2-3, with 12 positions matching TRBD2. CDR1 LGHNA and CDR2 YSLEER come from the germline V gene. CDR3 length equals 15 residues. J gave up 1 base and V 4 bases, and 0 bases lay outside the gene matches. The CDR3 is CASSRTSGGTDTQYF. In DNA form, the CDR3 reads TGCGCCAGCAGCCGGACTAGCGGGGGCACAGATACGCAGTATTTT.

V is TRBV4-3 and J is TRBJ2-1, with D perhaps matching TRBD1 or TRBD2 (6 bases each). The CDR3 sequence is 15 residues long. The germline gives CDR1 LGHNA, CDR2 YSLEER. With 0 bases removed from V and 8 bases from J, the gap between germline ends came to 14 bases. The CDR3, as DNA: TGCGCCAGCAGCCAAGATAAACAGGGAGGATATGAGCAGTTCTTC. Translated, it gives CASSQDKQGGYEQFF.

The rearrangement joins TRBV25-1 to TRBJ2-2, with unresolved D. The CDR3 length is 12 residues. Germline CDR1 and CDR2: MGHDK and SYGVNS. The V and J ends lost 9 bases and 7 bases respectively, with 12 bases between them. The CDR3 DNA is TGTGCCAGTGGGTTGGCGATCGGGGAGCTGTTTTTT. Its protein product is CASGLAIGELFF.

The chain links TRBV10-3 to TRBJ2-1, with 11 bases matching TRBD2. J was trimmed by 8 bases and V by 6 bases; bases with no gene match: 6. This CDR3 contains 14 residues. Germline-derived CDR1 and CDR2 are ENHRY and SYGVKD. The CDR3 DNA reads as TGTGCCATCAGGCCTACTAGCGGGAGAGATGAGCAGTTCTTC. Protein product: CAIRPTSGRDEQFF.

The J gene is TRBJ2-7, the V gene TRBV29-1; D is undetermined. Germline V CDR1 and CDR2: SQVTM, ANQGSEA. This CDR3 region has 12 residues. The V and J ends lost 2 bases and 6 bases respectively, with 11 bases between them. Here the CDR3 reads CSVESEFPEQYF. The CDR3 DNA follows: TGCAGCGTTGAATCCGAGTTCCCCGAGCAGTACTTC.

J is TRBJ1-1 and V is TRBV19; no clear D. Trimming removed 3 bases at V and 0 bases at J, with 11 bases between. Germline CDR1 LNHDA, CDR2 SQIVND (reference sequence). The CDR3 has 15 residues. In DNA form, the CDR3 reads TGTGCCAGTAGTATCCTGGGATCCATGAACACTGAAGCTTTCTTT. Translated, it gives CASSILGSMNTEAFF. The whole variable domain, remainder taken from reference TRBV19 and TRBJ1-1, is DGGITQSPKYLFRKEGQNVTLSCEQNLNHDAMYWYRQDPGQGLRLIYYSQIVNDFQKGDIAEGYSVSREKKESFPLTVTSAQKNPTAFYLCASSILGSMNTEAFFGQGTRLTVV.

V usage is TRBV9 and J usage is TRBJ1-1; D is unclear. The germline gives CDR1 SGDLS, CDR2 YYNGEE. The CDR3 spans 12 residues. V lost 3 bases and J lost 2, with 5 bases in between. CDR3: CASSGRNTEAFF. The DNA of the CDR3 is TGTGCCAGCAGCGGCAGAAACACTGAAGCTTTCTTT.

V and J are TRBV10-2 and TRBJ1-5; possible D gene TRBD1, 5 bases. V was clipped by 5 bases and J by 6 bases, with 20 bases between them. Germline V CDR1 and CDR2: WSHSY, SAAADI. The CDR3 totals 16 residues. The CDR3 spells CASSPTGAGTGQPQHF. The CDR3 coding sequence is TGCGCCAGCAGTCCAACCGGGGCAGGGACTGGTCAGCCCCAGCATTTT.

The V and J genes are TRBV18 and TRBJ2-3; D unclear. Trimming cost V 1 base and J 4 bases, with 15 bases left between them. The CDR3 extends over 16 amino acids. The V gene's germline CDR1 is KGHSH and CDR2 LQKENI. The CDR3 bases are TGTGCCAGCTCACCACGGAATGCGCGAGGAGCAGATACGCAGTATTTT. This sequence encodes CASSPRNARGADTQYF.

The chain joins TRBV21-1 to TRBJ1-5. TRBV21-1 is designated a pseudogene. CDR3 length: 11 amino acids. CDR3 in DNA: TGTGCCAGTGATAGCAATCAGCCCCAGCATTTT. It codes for CASDSNQPQHF.

This chain joins TRBV13 and TRBJ2-1; D tentatively fits TRBD1 or TRBD2 (5 bases each). Looked up from germline, CDR1 is PRHDT and CDR2 is FYEKMQ (reference sequence). The CDR3 totals 16 residues. Trimming pared 2 bases from V and 3 bases from J, leaving 14 bases between. CDR3 in DNA: TGTGCCAGCAGCTTAAGGGACCTCCTACTCTACAATGAGCAGTTCTTC. Translating gives CASSLRDLLLYNEQFF.

The chain combines TRBV25-1 with TRBJ2-1; maybe TRBD2 (5 bases). The CDR3 is made up of 13 amino acids. Deletions cut 1 base from V and 15 bases from J, with 16 bases between. The germline CDR1 and CDR2 sequences are MGHDK and SYGVNS. CDR3 nucleotide sequence: TGTGCCAGCAGTGAATGGGAGTCCCATTATCGGTTCTTC. Its protein product is CASSEWESHYRFF. Full variable domain (remainder filled in from reference TRBV25-1 and TRBJ2-1): EADIYQTPRYLVIGTGKKITLECSQTMGHDKMYWYQQDPGMELHLIHYSYGVNSTEKGDLSSESTVSRIRTEHFPLTLESARPSHTSQYLCASSEWESHYRFFGPGTRLTVL.

The J gene is TRBJ2-7, the V gene TRBV27; D is possibly TRBD2 (5 bases). Germline V gene sequence: CDR1 MNHEY, CDR2 SMNVEV (reference sequence). The CDR3 covers 14 residues. The germline V and J ends were trimmed by 1 base and 2 bases, with 9 bases remaining between them. This CDR3 is CASSLYGLTYEQYF. The CDR3 DNA is TGTGCCAGCAGTTTATACGGACTGACCTACGAGCAGTACTTC.